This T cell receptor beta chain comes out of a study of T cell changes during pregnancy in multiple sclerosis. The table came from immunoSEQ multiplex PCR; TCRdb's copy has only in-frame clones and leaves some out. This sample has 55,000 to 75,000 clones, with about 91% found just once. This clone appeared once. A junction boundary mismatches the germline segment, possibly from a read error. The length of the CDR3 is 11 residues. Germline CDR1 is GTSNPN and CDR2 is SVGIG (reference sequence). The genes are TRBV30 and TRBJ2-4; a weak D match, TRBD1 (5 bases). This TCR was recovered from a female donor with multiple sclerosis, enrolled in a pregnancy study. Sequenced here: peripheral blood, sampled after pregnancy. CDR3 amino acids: CAWSVGAVRIF. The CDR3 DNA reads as TGTGCCTGGAGTGTAGGGGCAGTTCGAATATTC.